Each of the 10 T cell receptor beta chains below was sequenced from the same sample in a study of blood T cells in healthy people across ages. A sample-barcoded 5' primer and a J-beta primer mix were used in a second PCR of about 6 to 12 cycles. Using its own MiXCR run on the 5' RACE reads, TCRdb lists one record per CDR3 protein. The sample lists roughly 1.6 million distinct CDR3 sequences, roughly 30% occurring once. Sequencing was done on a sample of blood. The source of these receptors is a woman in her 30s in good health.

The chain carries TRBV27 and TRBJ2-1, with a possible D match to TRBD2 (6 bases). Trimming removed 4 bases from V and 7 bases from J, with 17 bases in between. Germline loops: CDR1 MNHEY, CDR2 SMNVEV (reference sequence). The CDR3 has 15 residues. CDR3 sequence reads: CASSSVRELKNEQFF. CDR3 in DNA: TGTGCCAGCAGTTCAGTACGGGAGTTGAAGAATGAGCAGTTCTTC.

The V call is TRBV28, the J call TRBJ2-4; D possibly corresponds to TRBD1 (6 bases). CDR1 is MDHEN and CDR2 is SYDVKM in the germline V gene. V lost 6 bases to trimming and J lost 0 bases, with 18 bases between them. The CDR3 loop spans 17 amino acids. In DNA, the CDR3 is TGTGCCAGCAGCCTTCCGACAGGAGCCAAAGCCAAAAACATTCAGTACTTC. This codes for CASSLPTGAKAKNIQYF.

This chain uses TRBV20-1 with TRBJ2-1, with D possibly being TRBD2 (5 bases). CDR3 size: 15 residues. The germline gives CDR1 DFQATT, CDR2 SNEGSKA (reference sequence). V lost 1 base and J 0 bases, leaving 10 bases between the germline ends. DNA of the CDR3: TGCAGTGCTAGAGTTGGGAGCAGCTCCTACAATGAGCAGTTCTTC. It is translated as CSARVGSSSYNEQFF.

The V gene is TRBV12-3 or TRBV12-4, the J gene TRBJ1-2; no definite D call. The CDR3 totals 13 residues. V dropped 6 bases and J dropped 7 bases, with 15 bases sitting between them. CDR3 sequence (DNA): TGTGCCAGCAGCCCTGACAAGGGCTGTGGCTACACCTTC. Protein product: CASSPDKGCGYTF.

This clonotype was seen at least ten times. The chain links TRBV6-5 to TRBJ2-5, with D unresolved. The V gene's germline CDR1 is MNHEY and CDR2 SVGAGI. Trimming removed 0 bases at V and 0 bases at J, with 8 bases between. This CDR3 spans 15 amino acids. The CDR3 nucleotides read TGTGCCAGCAGTTACTCGGGCGAATACCAAGAGACCCAGTACTTC. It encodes CASSYSGEYQETQYF.

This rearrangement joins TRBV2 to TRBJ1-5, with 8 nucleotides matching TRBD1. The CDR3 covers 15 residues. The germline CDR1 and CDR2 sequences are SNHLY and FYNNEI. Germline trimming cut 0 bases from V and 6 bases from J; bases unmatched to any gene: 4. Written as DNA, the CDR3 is TGTGCCAGCAGTGAAGCGAGCAGGGGGCGTCAGCCCCAGCATTTT. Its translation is CASSEASRGRQPQHF.

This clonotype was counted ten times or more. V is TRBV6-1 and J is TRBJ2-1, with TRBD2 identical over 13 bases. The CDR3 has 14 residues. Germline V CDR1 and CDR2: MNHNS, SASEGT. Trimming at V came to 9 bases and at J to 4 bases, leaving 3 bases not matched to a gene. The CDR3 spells CASRLAGGYNEQFF. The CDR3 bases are TGTGCCAGTAGACTAGCGGGGGGTTACAATGAGCAGTTCTTC.

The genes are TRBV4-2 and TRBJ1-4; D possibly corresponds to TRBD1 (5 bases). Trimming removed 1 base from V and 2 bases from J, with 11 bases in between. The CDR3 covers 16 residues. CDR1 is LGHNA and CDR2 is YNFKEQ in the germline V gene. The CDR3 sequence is CASSQGGKVTNEKLFF. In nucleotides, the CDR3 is TGTGCCAGCAGCCAAGGGGGGAAGGTTACTAATGAAAAACTGTTTTTT.

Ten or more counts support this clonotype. CDR3 sequence reads: CSVPGLAGVNEQFF. The DNA of the CDR3 is TGCAGCGTCCCCGGACTAGCGGGAGTTAATGAGCAGTTCTTC. The chain uses TRBV29-1 and TRBJ2-1, with 13 bases lining up with TRBD2. CDR1 is SQVTM and CDR2 is ANQGSEA in the germline V gene. CDR3 length: 14 residues. V dropped 6 bases and J dropped 7; count of bases not matched to a gene: 6.

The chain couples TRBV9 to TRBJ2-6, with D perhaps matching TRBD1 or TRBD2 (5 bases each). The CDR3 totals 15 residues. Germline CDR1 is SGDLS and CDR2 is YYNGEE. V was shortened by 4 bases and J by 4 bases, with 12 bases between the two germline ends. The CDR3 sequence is CASSSNWGGANVLTF. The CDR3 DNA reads TGTGCCAGCAGCTCCAACTGGGGGGGGGCCAACGTCCTGACTTTC.